This T cell receptor beta chain is drawn from a study of OX40 agonist ivuxolimab in advanced cancers. Study-wide context: Earlier treatment with anti-PD-1, anti-PD-L1 or anti-CTLA-4 was permitted, and roughly 40% had received some.

Some clones are missing from TCRdb's copy, which holds only in-frame ones; the method was immunoSEQ multiplex PCR. The sample lists under 95,000 clones; 89% were seen once. The CDR3 has 13 residues. CDR1 is SGHNT and CDR2 is YYREEE in the germline V gene (reference sequence). Trimming removed 4 bases at V and 6 bases at J, with 13 bases between. The genes are TRBV5-4 and TRBJ1-2, with a possible D match to TRBD1 (5 bases). The sequence was collected from an adult with an advanced solid tumor such as melanoma, head and neck, liver or kidney cancer. Sample: CD4+ or CD8+ T cells sorted from blood, taken in a trial of the OX40 agonist ivuxolimab. CDR3 in amino acids: CASSQRGSHGYTF. CDR3 DNA: TGTGCCAGCAGCCAGCGGGGGAGTCATGGCTACACCTTC.